Each of the 26 T cell receptor beta chains below was sequenced from the same sample in a study of technical replicates of blood from a handful of donors. The data were produced by immunoSEQ multiplex PCR, yet TCRdb's version contains in-frame clones alone and is incomplete. The repertoire has around 90,000 clones, around 94% of them found once; the top ten carry about 0.4%. The source material was T cells isolated from PBMCs. These receptors all come from a human donor in good health.

The chain employs TRBV28 and TRBJ1-1, with D tentatively TRBD1 (6 bases). Germline V gene sequence: CDR1 MDHEN, CDR2 SYDVKM. This CDR3 contains 16 residues. Trimming cost V 7 bases and J 5 bases, with 23 bases left between them. CDR3 sequence: CASILSTGSFRTEAFF. In DNA form, the CDR3 reads TGTGCCAGCATCTTGTCGACAGGAAGCTTTAGGACTGAAGCTTTCTTT.

The chain couples TRBV19 to TRBJ2-7; 9 nucleotides align to TRBD2. The CDR3 runs to 13 residues. With V trimmed by 8 bases and J by 4 bases, 6 bases remained unmatched. Per the germline V gene, CDR1 is LNHDA and CDR2 is SQIVND (reference sequence). The CDR3 nucleotides are TGTGCCAGTTCCGCGGGGGGGTGGTACGAGCAGTACTTC. Translation gives CASSAGGWYEQYF.

The chain uses TRBV7-9 and TRBJ2-2, with 8 bases lining up with TRBD2. CDR1 is SEHNR and CDR2 is FQNEAQ in the germline V gene (reference sequence). The CDR3 consists of 16 residues. The junction had 5 bases not matched to a gene; V was cut back by 2 bases and J by 3 bases. The CDR3 DNA follows: TGTGCCAGCAGCTTAAAGCGGGAGCTGGACACCGGGGAGCTGTTTTTT. It codes for CASSLKRELDTGELFF.

The chain couples TRBV7-8 to TRBJ1-2; the D gene is possibly TRBD1 (5 bases). CDR3 length equals 15 residues. Germline values: CDR1 SGHVS, CDR2 FQNEAQ. Trimming took off 1 base at V and 4 bases at J, with 13 bases between the two ends. CDR3 protein: CASSLVRAVGYGYTF. The DNA of the CDR3 is TGTGCCAGCAGCTTAGTCAGGGCGGTTGGCTATGGCTACACCTTC.

CDR3 coding DNA: TGCAGCGTAGAGATTCAAGGCTACACCTTC. Amino acids: CSVEIQGYTF. The chain uses TRBV29-1 and TRBJ1-2; D remains ambiguous. This CDR3 is built from 10 residues. CDR1 is SQVTM, CDR2 ANQGSEA, per germline. The V and J ends lost 6 bases and 8 bases respectively, with 10 bases between them.

The J gene is TRBJ2-1, the V gene TRBV6-5, with 15 bases aligning to TRBD2. The CDR3 is 15 residues long. With 5 bases clipped from V and 8 bases from J, the junction kept 4 bases outside the gene matches. The germline CDR1 and CDR2 sequences are MNHEY and SVGAGI. DNA for the CDR3: TGTGCCAGCAGTGGACTAGCGGGAGGGCCGGATGAGCAGTTCTTC. This sequence encodes CASSGLAGGPDEQFF.

The V gene is TRBV15, the J gene TRBJ2-5; 7 nucleotides match TRBD2. This CDR3 is built from 15 residues. V was clipped by 4 bases and J by 2 bases; unmatched bases: 7. CDR1 LNHNV and CDR2 YYDKDF come from the germline V gene (reference sequence). The CDR3 loop reads CATSTASGPQETQYF. CDR3 in DNA: TGTGCCACCAGCACTGCTAGCGGACCACAAGAGACCCAGTACTTC.

The chain employs TRBV2 and TRBJ1-2; perhaps TRBD1 as D (5 bases). The V end was cut by 8 bases, the J end by 4 bases, with 17 bases between. The CDR3 is 14 amino acids. The germline CDR1 and CDR2 sequences are SNHLY and FYNNEI. As DNA, the CDR3 is TGTGCCAGCTCTGGGGTCAGGGTTGTCTATGGCTACACCTTC. Its translation is CASSGVRVVYGYTF.

The chain is built from TRBV6-5 and TRBJ1-1, with unresolved D. The CDR3 extends over 12 amino acids. The germline CDR1 and CDR2 sequences are MNHEY and SVGAGI. V was pared by 7 bases and J by 1 base, with 7 bases between. CDR3 region: CASTSGNTEAFF. Written as DNA, the CDR3 is TGTGCCAGCACCTCAGGGAACACTGAAGCTTTCTTT.

J is TRBJ1-2 and V is TRBV2; maybe TRBD1 (5 bases). From germline, CDR1 is SNHLY and CDR2 FYNNEI. V was shortened by 11 bases and J by 4 bases, with 20 bases between the two germline ends. The CDR3 spans 14 residues. CDR3 bases: TGTGCCGGGGCCCAGGGAAGGGTAGGCTATGGCTACACCTTC. This translates into CAGAQGRVGYGYTF.

The V gene is TRBV4-3, the J gene TRBJ1-5, with a weak D call TRBD1 (5 bases). Per germline, CDR1 LGHNA and CDR2 YSLEER. The CDR3 spans 15 residues. V was shortened by 3 bases and J by 3 bases, with 12 bases between the two germline ends. CDR3 DNA sequence: TGCGCCAGCAGCCAGGGTTTGACAGACAATCAGCCCCAGCATTTT. Protein: CASSQGLTDNQPQHF.

The chain couples TRBV5-6 to TRBJ2-7; the match to TRBD2 covers 10 bases. The CDR3 is made up of 16 amino acids. Germline CDR1 is SGHDT and CDR2 is YYEEEE. J lost 1 base, V lost 5 bases, and 9 bases had no gene match. CDR3 sequence reads: CASSLITSGKSYEQYF. The CDR3 coding sequence is TGTGCCAGCAGTTTAATCACTAGCGGGAAATCCTACGAGCAGTACTTC.

The CDR3 loop reads CASSLFGGRLNTQYF. The CDR3 coding sequence is TGTGCCAGCAGCTTATTTGGCGGGAGGCTGAATACGCAGTATTTT. The chain is built from TRBV11-2 and TRBJ2-3; TRBD2 matches 8 bases. This CDR3 contains 15 residues. CDR1 is SGHAT, CDR2 FQNNGV, per germline. V trimming: 2 bases; J trimming: 7 bases; junction bases outside the gene matches: 8. Looking up the rest from reference TRBV11-2 and TRBJ2-3 gives the full variable domain: EAGVAQSPRYKIIEKRQSVAFWCNPISGHATLYWYQQILGQGPKLLIQFQNNGVVDDSQLPKDRFSAERLKGVDSTLKIQPAKLEDSAVYLCASSLFGGRLNTQYFGPGTRLTVL.

This clone appeared once. The V and J genes are TRBV7-3 and TRBJ2-2; 13 bases are a match to TRBD2. The germline gives CDR1 SGHTA, CDR2 FQGTGA. The junction had 6 bases not matched to a gene; V was cut back by 5 bases and J by 9 bases. The CDR3 has 15 residues. CDR3 sequence reads: CASSRWTSGGRELFF. CDR3 in DNA: TGTGCCAGCAGCCGTTGGACTAGCGGGGGTCGGGAGCTGTTTTTT. Filled out from reference TRBV7-3 and TRBJ2-2, the complete variable domain reads GAGVSQTPSNKVTEKGKYVELRCDPISGHTALYWYRQSLGQGPEFLIYFQGTGAADDSGLPNDRFFAVRPEGSVSTLKIQRTERGDSAVYLCASSRWTSGGRELFFGEGSRLTVL.

This sequence joins TRBV9 and TRBJ2-1; a weak D match, TRBD2 (6 bases). The V and J ends lost 2 bases and 10 bases respectively, with 19 bases between them. The CDR3 has 15 residues. The germline V gene encodes CDR1 SGDLS and CDR2 YYNGEE. CDR3 amino acids: CASSVPTLGGVEQFF. DNA for the CDR3: TGTGCCAGCAGCGTCCCTACCCTGGGGGGAGTGGAGCAGTTCTTC.

The V call is TRBV5-4, the J call TRBJ2-7, with D maybe TRBD1 (6 bases). Germline V gene sequence: CDR1 SGHNT, CDR2 YYREEE (reference sequence). Trimming took 0 bases from V and 2 from J, leaving 9 bases between them. The CDR3 is made up of 14 amino acids. The CDR3 coding sequence is TGTGCCAGCAGCTTGGATGGGGGCCCCTACGAGCAGTACTTC. Its protein is CASSLDGGPYEQYF.

The rearrangement links TRBV30 to TRBJ1-4; a weak D match, TRBD1 (5 bases). CDR1 GTSNPN and CDR2 SVGIG come from the germline V gene (reference sequence). The CDR3 loop spans 14 amino acids. V lost 0 bases to trimming and J lost 8 bases, with 13 bases between them. The CDR3: CAWSVPGFNEKLFF. CDR3 nucleotides: TGTGCCTGGAGTGTACCAGGGTTCAACGAAAAACTGTTTTTT.

This chain joins TRBV27 and TRBJ1-2; tentatively, D is TRBD1 (5 bases). CDR1 and CDR2 (germline): MNHEY, SMNVEV (reference sequence). Trimming took off 4 bases at V and 3 bases at J, with 9 bases between the two ends. The CDR3 consists of 13 residues. The CDR3 coding sequence is TGTGCCAGCAGTTGGGGAGGGGACTATGGCTACACCTTC. The encoded protein is CASSWGGDYGYTF.

The gene calls are TRBV5-1 and TRBJ1-4, with 7 positions matching TRBD1. CDR1 and CDR2 (germline): SGHRS, YFSETQ. The CDR3 has 15 amino acids. The V segment lost 1 base and the J segment 8 bases; nucleotides outside the gene matches: 8. CDR3 DNA sequence: TGCGCCAGCAGCTTGTCTTTCGGGACAGACGAAAAACTGTTTTTT. Its protein product is CASSLSFGTDEKLFF.

The CDR3 DNA is TGCGCCAGCAGCCAAGAATGGGACAGGGGAAATGAAAAACTGTTTTTT. Translation gives CASSQEWDRGNEKLFF. V usage is TRBV4-3 and J usage is TRBJ1-4; 10 nucleotides agree with TRBD1. This CDR3 region has 16 residues. The V segment lost 0 bases and the J segment 5 bases; nucleotides outside the gene matches: 3. Germline V gene lookup returns CDR1 LGHNA and CDR2 YSLEER.

There are many counts of this clone. CDR3 sequence: CAWSVTLAKNIQYF. The CDR3, as DNA: TGTGCCTGGAGTGTTACTCTAGCCAAAAACATTCAGTACTTC. This chain connects TRBV30 to TRBJ2-4; D call uncertain. V lost 0 bases, J lost 0 bases, and 6 bases lay in between. CDR1 GTSNPN and CDR2 SVGIG come from the germline V gene (reference sequence). CDR3 length equals 14 residues.

The chain joins TRBV12-5 to TRBJ1-1, with a weak D call TRBD1 (5 bases). The germline gives CDR1 LGHNT, CDR2 FRNRAP. V was trimmed by 0 bases and J by 7 bases, leaving 15 bases between them. The CDR3 runs 15 residues. The CDR3 reads CASGLVLGGDVEAFF. CDR3 DNA sequence: TGTGCTAGTGGTTTGGTACTGGGGGGGGACGTTGAAGCTTTCTTT.

This chain connects TRBV6-5 to TRBJ2-7, with D tentatively TRBD1 (6 bases). The CDR3 is 14 residues long. Trimming removed 2 bases at V and 3 bases at J, with 11 bases between. Germline V lookup: CDR1 MNHEY, CDR2 SVGAGI. The CDR3 region has the DNA TGTGCCAGCAGTTACGGACAGTTCTACTACGAGCAGTACTTC. This translates into CASSYGQFYYEQYF.

The J gene is TRBJ2-7, the V gene TRBV7-8; D is undetermined. This CDR3 contains 13 residues. V was pared by 4 bases and J by 4 bases, with 11 bases between. Germline V gene sequence: CDR1 SGHVS, CDR2 FQNEAQ. The DNA of the CDR3 is TGTGCCAGCAGCTCTTCTCCTATTTACGAGCAGTACTTC. Its protein product is CASSSSPIYEQYF.

This sequence joins TRBV4-1 and TRBJ2-7; D is perhaps TRBD1 (6 bases). The CDR3 consists of 15 residues. Between the trimmed V and J ends, which lost 4 bases and 0 bases, there was a span of 13 bases. In germline, CDR1 is MGHRA, CDR2 YSYEKL. CDR3 in amino acids: CASSPDSLVSYEQYF. CDR3 DNA sequence: TGCGCCAGCAGCCCGGACAGTTTAGTCTCCTACGAGCAGTACTTC.

The chain joins TRBV15 to TRBJ2-7; 7 bases align to TRBD1. Germline V gene data show CDR1 as LNHNV and CDR2 as YYDKDF (reference sequence). V shed 0 bases, J shed 0 bases, and the junction held 2 bases outside the gene matches. This CDR3 has 15 amino acids. The CDR3 DNA is TGTGCCACCAGCAGAGATGGGGACAGCTCCTACGAGCAGTACTTC. It codes for CATSRDGDSSYEQYF.